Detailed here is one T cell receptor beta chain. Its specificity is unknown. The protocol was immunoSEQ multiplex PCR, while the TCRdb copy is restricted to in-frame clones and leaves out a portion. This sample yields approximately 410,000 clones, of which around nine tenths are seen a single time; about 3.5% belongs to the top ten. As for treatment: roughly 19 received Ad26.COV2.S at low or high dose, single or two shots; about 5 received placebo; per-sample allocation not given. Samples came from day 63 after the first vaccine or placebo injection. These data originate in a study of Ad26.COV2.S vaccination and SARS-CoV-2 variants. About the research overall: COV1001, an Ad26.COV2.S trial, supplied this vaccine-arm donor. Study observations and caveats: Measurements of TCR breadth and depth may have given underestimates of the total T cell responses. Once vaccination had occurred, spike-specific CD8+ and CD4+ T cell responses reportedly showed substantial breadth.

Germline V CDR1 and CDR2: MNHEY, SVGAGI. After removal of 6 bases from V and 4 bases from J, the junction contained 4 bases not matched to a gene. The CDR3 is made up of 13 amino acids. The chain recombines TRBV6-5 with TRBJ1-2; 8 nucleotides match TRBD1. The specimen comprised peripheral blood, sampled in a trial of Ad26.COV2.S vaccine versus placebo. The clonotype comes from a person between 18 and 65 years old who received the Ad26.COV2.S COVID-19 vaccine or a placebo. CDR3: CASSTGQAYGYTF. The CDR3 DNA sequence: TGTGCCAGCAGCACGGGACAGGCCTATGGCTACACCTTC.